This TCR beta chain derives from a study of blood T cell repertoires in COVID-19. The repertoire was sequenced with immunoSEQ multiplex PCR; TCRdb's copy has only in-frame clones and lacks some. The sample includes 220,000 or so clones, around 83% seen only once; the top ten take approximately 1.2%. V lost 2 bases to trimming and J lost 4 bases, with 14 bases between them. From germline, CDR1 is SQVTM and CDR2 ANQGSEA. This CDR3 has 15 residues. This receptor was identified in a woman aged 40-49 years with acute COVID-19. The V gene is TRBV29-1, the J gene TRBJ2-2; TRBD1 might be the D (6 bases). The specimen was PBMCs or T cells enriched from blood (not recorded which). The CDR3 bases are TGCAGCGTTGAATTCCAACAGGGTAGCACCGGGGAGCTGTTTTTT. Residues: CSVEFQQGSTGELFF.